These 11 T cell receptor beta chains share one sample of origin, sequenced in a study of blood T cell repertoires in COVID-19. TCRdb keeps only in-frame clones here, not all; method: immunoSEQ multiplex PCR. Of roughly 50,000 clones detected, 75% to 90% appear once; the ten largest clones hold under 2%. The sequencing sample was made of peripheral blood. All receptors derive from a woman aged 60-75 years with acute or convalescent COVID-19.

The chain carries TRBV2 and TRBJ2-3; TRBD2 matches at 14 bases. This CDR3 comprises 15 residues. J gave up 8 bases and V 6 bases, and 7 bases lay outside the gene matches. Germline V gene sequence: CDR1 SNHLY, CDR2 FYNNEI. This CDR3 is CASSSGLAGVGTQYF. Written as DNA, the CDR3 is TGTGCCAGCAGCTCGGGACTAGCGGGAGTGGGTACGCAGTATTTT.

CDR3 residues: CASSPTGVGANVLTF. The CDR3 DNA sequence: TGTGCCAGCAGTCCTACAGGGGTTGGGGCCAACGTCCTGACTTTC. This chain joins TRBV27 and TRBJ2-6; TRBD1 aligns across 7 bases. CDR3 size: 15 residues. Germline loops: CDR1 MNHEY, CDR2 SMNVEV (reference sequence). Trimming removed 5 bases from V and 3 bases from J; junction bases left unmatched: 4. Variable domain in full (rest from reference TRBV27 and TRBJ2-6): EAQVTQNPRYLITVTGKKLTVTCSQNMNHEYMSWYRQDPGLGLRQIYYSMNVEVTDKGDVPEGYKVSRKEKRNFPLILESPSPNQTSLYFCASSPTGVGANVLTFGAGSRLTVL.

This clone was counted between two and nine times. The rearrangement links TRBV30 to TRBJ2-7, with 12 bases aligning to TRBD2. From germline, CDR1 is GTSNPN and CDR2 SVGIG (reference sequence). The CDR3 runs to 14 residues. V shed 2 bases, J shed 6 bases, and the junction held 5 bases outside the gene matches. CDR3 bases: TGTGCCTGGAGTATGAAGGGACTAGCGGGCGAGCAGTACTTC. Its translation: CAWSMKGLAGEQYF.

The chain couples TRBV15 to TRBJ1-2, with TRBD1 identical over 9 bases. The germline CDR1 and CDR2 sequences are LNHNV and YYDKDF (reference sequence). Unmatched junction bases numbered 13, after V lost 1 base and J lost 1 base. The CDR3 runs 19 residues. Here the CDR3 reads CATSRARRLDRGINYGYTF. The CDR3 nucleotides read TGTGCCACCAGCAGAGCCCGTAGATTGGACAGGGGCATTAACTATGGCTACACCTTC.

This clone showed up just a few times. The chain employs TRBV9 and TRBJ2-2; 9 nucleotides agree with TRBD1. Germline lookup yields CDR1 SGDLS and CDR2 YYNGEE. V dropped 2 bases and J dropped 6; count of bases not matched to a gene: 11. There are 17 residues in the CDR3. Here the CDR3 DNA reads TGTGCCAGCAGCGTCTACGACAGGGGGATAGGTGCCGGGGAGCTGTTTTTT. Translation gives CASSVYDRGIGAGELFF.

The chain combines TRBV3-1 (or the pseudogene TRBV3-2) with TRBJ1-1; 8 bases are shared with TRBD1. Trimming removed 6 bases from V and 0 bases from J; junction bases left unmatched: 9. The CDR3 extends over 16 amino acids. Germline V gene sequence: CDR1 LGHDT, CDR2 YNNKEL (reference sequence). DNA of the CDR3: TGTGCCAGCAGGCCCGGGACAGGCACCATGAACACTGAAGCTTTCTTT. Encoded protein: CASRPGTGTMNTEAFF.

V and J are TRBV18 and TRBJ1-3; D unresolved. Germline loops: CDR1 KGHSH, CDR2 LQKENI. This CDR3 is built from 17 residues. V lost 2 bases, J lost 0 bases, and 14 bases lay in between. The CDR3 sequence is CASSPSAIWSSGNTIYF. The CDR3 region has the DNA TGTGCCAGCTCACCATCGGCTATTTGGAGCTCTGGAAACACCATATATTTT.

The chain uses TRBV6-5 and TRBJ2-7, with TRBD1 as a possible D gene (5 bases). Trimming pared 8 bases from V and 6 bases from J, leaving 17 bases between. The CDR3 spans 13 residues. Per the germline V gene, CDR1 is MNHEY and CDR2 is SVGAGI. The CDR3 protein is CASSEAGDSEQYF. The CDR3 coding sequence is TGTGCCAGCTCCGAGGCAGGAGACAGCGAGCAGTACTTC.

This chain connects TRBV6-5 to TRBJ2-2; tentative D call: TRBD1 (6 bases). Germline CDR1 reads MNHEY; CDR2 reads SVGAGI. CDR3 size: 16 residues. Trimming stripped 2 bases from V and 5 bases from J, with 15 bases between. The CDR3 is CASSYVSGVGTGELFF. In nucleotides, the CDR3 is TGTGCCAGCAGTTACGTCTCAGGGGTAGGAACCGGGGAGCTGTTTTTT.

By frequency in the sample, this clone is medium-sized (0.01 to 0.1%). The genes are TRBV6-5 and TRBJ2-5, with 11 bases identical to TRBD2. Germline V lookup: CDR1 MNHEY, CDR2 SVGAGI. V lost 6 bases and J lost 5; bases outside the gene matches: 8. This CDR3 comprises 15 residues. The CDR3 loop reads CASRRGTSGAETQYF. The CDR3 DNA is TGTGCCAGCAGACGAGGGACTAGCGGTGCGGAGACCCAGTACTTC.

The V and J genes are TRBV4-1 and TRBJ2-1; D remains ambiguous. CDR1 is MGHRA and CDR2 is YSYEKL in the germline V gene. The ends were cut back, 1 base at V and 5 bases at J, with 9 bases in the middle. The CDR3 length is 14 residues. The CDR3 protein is CASSQALLNNEQFF. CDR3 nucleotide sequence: TGCGCCAGCAGCCAAGCTCTACTAAACAATGAGCAGTTCTTC.